These 15 T cell receptor beta chains were sequenced from one sample in a study of T cells in Graves' hyperthyroidism and ophthalmopathy. RNA transcripts provided the source from which TCR beta CDR3 regions were amplified. In the first-round RT-PCR of the TCR CDR3, the HTBI primer set was used. Via MiXCR, TCRdb re-called the multiplex PCR reads, giving one row per CDR3 protein. The data hold approximately 600,000 distinct CDR3 sequences, with 15% to 20% observed a single time. The sample comprised blood. Source of these receptors: a woman in her 30s with Graves' hyperthyroidism.

This clonotype was counted many times. V gene TRBV30 combines with J gene TRBJ2-1, with unresolved D. The CDR3 covers 11 residues. With 2 bases removed from V and 10 bases from J, the gap between germline ends came to 9 bases. Germline CDR1 is GTSNPN and CDR2 is SVGIG (reference sequence). In DNA form, the CDR3 reads TGTGCCTGGAGTATACGCAGAGAGCAGTTCTTC. Protein: CAWSIRREQFF.

This clonotype was counted ten times or more. The chain recombines TRBV28 with TRBJ1-5; tentatively, D is TRBD1 (6 bases). Germline lookup yields CDR1 MDHEN and CDR2 SYDVKM. This CDR3 comprises 15 residues. Trimming stripped 5 bases from V and 3 bases from J, with 14 bases between. The CDR3 sequence: CASSSQTGDNQPQHF. For the CDR3, the DNA is TGTGCCAGCAGTAGCCAGACAGGTGACAATCAGCCCCAGCATTTT.

With respect to this clonotype: It may be a read error: a sequence one base away is much more abundant. The J gene is TRBJ2-1, the V gene TRBV7-2; D ambiguous. The end of the DNA fits TRBJ2-7 better, so the J call may be wrong. This CDR3 is 13 amino acids long. The germline gives CDR1 SGHTA, CDR2 FQGNSA. The CDR3 here is CASSPVLGNEQYF. The CDR3 DNA reads TGTGCCAGCAGCCCGGTCTTGGGCAATGAGCAGTACTTC.

This clonotype was seen ten or more times. The CDR3: CASSDQNTEAFF. CDR3 bases: TGTGCCAGCAGTGATCAGAACACTGAAGCTTTCTTT. The chain is built from TRBV2 and TRBJ1-1; D not resolved. V was trimmed by 3 bases and J by 1 base, leaving 3 bases between them. The CDR3 runs to 12 residues. In germline, CDR1 is SNHLY, CDR2 FYNNEI.

The chain links TRBV4-1 to TRBJ1-1, with TRBD1 identical over 7 bases. CDR3 length: 14 residues. CDR1 MGHRA and CDR2 YSYEKL come from the germline V gene. Germline trimming cut 4 bases from V and 4 bases from J; bases unmatched to any gene: 6. The CDR3 spells CASSRIQGGTEAFF. The CDR3 bases are TGCGCCAGCAGCCGTATCCAGGGGGGCACTGAAGCTTTCTTT.

This clonotype has a count of ten or more. J is TRBJ2-3 and V is TRBV3-1; 11 bases map to TRBD2. Per germline, CDR1 LGHDT and CDR2 YNNKEL (reference sequence). The CDR3 is 14 residues long. With 4 bases clipped from V and 5 bases from J, the junction kept 2 bases outside the gene matches. The CDR3 reads CASSPGLAGDTQYF. DNA for the CDR3: TGTGCCAGCAGCCCCGGACTAGCGGGAGATACGCAGTATTTT.

The chain combines TRBV3-1 with TRBJ2-1; D unclear. The CDR3 covers 14 residues. Deletions cut 0 bases from V and 10 bases from J, with 13 bases between. The germline gives CDR1 LGHDT, CDR2 YNNKEL (reference sequence). The CDR3 DNA is TGTGCCAGCAGCCAAGATAGTAGTATCGTCGAGCAGTTCTTC. Amino acids: CASSQDSSIVEQFF.

Many counts were recorded for this clonotype. V usage is TRBV2 and J usage is TRBJ2-3; 7 positions agree with TRBD1. The CDR3 is made up of 12 amino acids. Germline V CDR1 and CDR2: SNHLY, FYNNEI. Trimming cost V 9 bases and J 5 bases; bases outside gene matches: 5. The CDR3 region has the DNA TGTGCCAGTGACAGGGTCGGAGATACGCAGTATTTT. This sequence encodes CASDRVGDTQYF.

This clonotype appeared many times. The chain carries TRBV20-1 and TRBJ2-1; a possible D gene is TRBD1 (6 bases). The CDR3 runs to 18 residues. CDR1 DFQATT and CDR2 SNEGSKA come from the germline V gene (reference sequence). Trimming left V 5 bases short and J 2 bases short, with 25 bases between. The CDR3 loop reads CSADPSGHRQATYNEQFF. CDR3 sequence (DNA): TGCAGTGCTGACCCGTCCGGTCATAGACAGGCCACCTACAATGAGCAGTTCTTC.

For this clonotype: The junction departs from germline at one end; a sequencing error may be responsible. This sequence joins TRBV28 and TRBJ2-1; 8 nucleotides line up with TRBD2. The CDR3 has 16 amino acids. The germline CDR1 and CDR2 sequences are MDHEN and SYDVKM. The CDR3 DNA follows: TGTGCCGGCAGACTAAGGAGCGGGAGCTCCTACAATGAGCAGTTCTTC. The encoded protein is CAGRLRSGSSYNEQFF.

The V gene is TRBV6-4, the J gene TRBJ2-2; D uncertain. This CDR3 region has 15 residues. Per the germline V gene, CDR1 is MRHNA and CDR2 is SNTAGT. V shed 0 bases and J shed 1 base, with 6 bases lying between them. CDR3 region: CASSDSPGNTGELFF. The CDR3 nucleotides read TGTGCCAGCAGTGACTCGCCAGGGAACACCGGGGAGCTGTTTTTT.

This clonotype was recorded many times. This rearrangement joins TRBV6-1 to TRBJ1-1, with a possible D match to TRBD1 (6 bases). This CDR3 spans 13 amino acids. Germline V lookup: CDR1 MNHNS, CDR2 SASEGT. Trimming took off 4 bases at V and 8 bases at J, with 14 bases between the two ends. CDR3 sequence reads: CASSALTGVEAFF. The CDR3 nucleotides are TGTGCCAGCAGTGCTTTGACAGGAGTGGAAGCTTTCTTT.

J is TRBJ2-2 and V is TRBV19; the D is unclear. Between the trimmed V and J ends, which lost 3 bases and 3 bases, there was a span of 11 bases. The CDR3 contains 15 residues. Germline lookup yields CDR1 LNHDA and CDR2 SQIVND (reference sequence). The CDR3 nucleotides read TGTGCCAGTAGTATGATTGTGGAATACACCGGGGAGCTGTTTTTT. Amino acid sequence: CASSMIVEYTGELFF.

This clonotype was picked up many times. The V and J genes are TRBV30 and TRBJ2-5, with 7 nucleotides matching TRBD1. The trim removed 3 bases at V and 4 bases at J, leaving 2 bases unmatched. Germline V gene sequence: CDR1 GTSNPN, CDR2 SVGIG (reference sequence). This CDR3 contains 12 residues. The CDR3 nucleotides read TGTGCCTGGAGCCACAGGGGAGAGACCCAGTACTTC. It translates to CAWSHRGETQYF.

There are a few counts of this clonotype. The chain is built from TRBV7-2 and TRBJ2-1; unclear D gene. V dropped 6 bases and J dropped 7 bases, with 13 bases sitting between them. The CDR3 has 13 amino acids. Germline V gives CDR1 SGHTA, CDR2 FQGNSA. CDR3 bases: TGTGCCAGCAGGGTAGCCAGCGCTAATGAGCAGTTCTTC. Protein: CASRVASANEQFF.